This T cell receptor (beta chain) comes out of a study of cytomegalovirus exposure and HLA in healthy donors listed by TCRdb under 2017. Notes on the research overall: In an earlier analysis of approximately 500 of the donors, about 270 Gb of sequence data and 117 million unique TCR beta sequences from roughly 200 million T cells were reported. Genome-wide SNP genotypes for about 60% of the 666 donors were used in a later genetic analysis, which treated that subset as a discovery cohort. A later analysis re-analyzed previously published TCR beta repertoires from 650 to 800 donors and added high-resolution HLA genotyping to study TCR occurrence patterns. An earlier analysis of 587 of the donors applied high-throughput TCR beta sequencing to assess whether each TCR beta V gene segment acted as functional or pseudogenic. All discovery cohort repertoires had been generated using a single sequencing platform. The number of typed donors differed by locus: about 620-640 for A, B, C, DRB1 and DQB1; 500 to 550 for DQA1; over 600 for DPA1; and some 430 for DPB1. Of the 398 genotyped donors, 65% to 90% fell in the genetic ancestry cluster associated with self-reported Caucasian donors. An early release that covered some 640 HLA-typed donors contained approximately 320 gigabases of sequencing data and tens of millions of unique TCR sequences. Using immunosequencing, the study profiled T cell repertoires from 640 or so subjects and related those repertoires to cytomegalovirus serostatus. Roughly five DR-DQ haplotypes were handled as single units for association and clustering because linkage in the cohort was strong. HLA typing included class I and class II loci at four-digit resolution. Donor age, sex, ethnicity and CMV serostatus were compiled alongside the repertoire data. Among 300 to 500 genotyped donors of the cohort, an average of approximately 240,000 unique TCR beta nucleotide sequences was sequenced per donor, of which approximately 18% were non-productive. Besides the first cohort of roughly 660 subjects, a separate validation cohort made up of roughly 130 different subjects was used. The aim of the study was to test whether cataloging public T cell receptors could identify signatures of past pathogen exposure. Rather than using new phenotypic data, the later analysis identified candidate immune exposures from TCR beta sequences and from how often those sequences occurred across donors. High-throughput TCR immunosequencing, statistical association of individual TCRs with disease status, and machine learning were combined to predict cytomegalovirus infection status. Broader findings and caveats from the paper: In a later analysis, the rate of TCR association differed among HLA loci, with DRB1 alleles having the most associated TCRs and HLA-C alleles having the fewest. In the study, 150 to 200 TCR beta chains were listed as associated with cytomegalovirus. According to a later analysis, most CMV-associated TCR beta chains appeared to be HLA-restricted, and the HLA associations seemed to be driven largely by CMV exposure. In a later genetic analysis, a missense DCLRE1C variant was associated with V-gene and J-gene trimming of TCR beta chains, and the association was replicated in an independent cohort. When HLA alleles, especially DR and DQ, strongly co-occurred, TCR associations were difficult to assign to individual alleles. In a later genetic analysis, fewer N-insertions in productive TCRs were reported among donors in an Asian-associated ancestry cluster than the roughly 700-donor mean. For the cohort, immune exposure information was limited to CMV serostatus. Most TCR sequences were seen in very few donors, while some public TCRs were found in many individuals. At a false discovery rate of 0.05, a later analysis linked under 20,000 TCR beta sequences to specific HLA alleles. The sequencing pipeline was judged likely to have produced a cluster of highly shared sequence variants as a technical artifact. This cohort had only TCR beta chains sequenced, and the lack of alpha or paired-chain data limited which features could be detected. It was suggested by the authors that the approach could potentially be generalized to other disease states and immunological phenotypes. Presence/absence analyses assumed roughly uniform sequencing depth across donors, an assumption that may not hold. In vitro tests confirmed that three of the cytomegalovirus-associated TCR beta chains recognize cytomegalovirus antigens. The earlier analysis of some 540 of the donors excluded approximately 17 rarely observed V segments, including chromosome 9 orphons, because counts were too low. Broadly in line with IMGT annotations, most TCR beta V segments showed up in productive rearrangements about 87% or about 30% of the time in an earlier analysis of 450 to 750 of the donors. According to a later analysis, parvovirus B19, influenza, CMV and Epstein-Barr virus appeared linked to several top co-occurrence clusters. The classifier was reported to diagnose cytomegalovirus status with high specificity and sensitivity in both the original cohort and the validation cohort. A further reported finding was that TCR beta sequences accurately predicted the HLA-A and HLA-B alleles for most subjects in the first cohort. Compared with equally common non-associated chains, HLA-associated TCR beta chains in a later analysis were more clonally expanded and had lower generation probabilities. Because some donors lacked HLA typing at each locus, the association tests relied only on the typed subset. Correlated functional status among segregating V segments might be attributable to linkage disequilibrium, but an unknown experimental factor could not be ruled out.

Receptor amplification or capture employed the immunoSEQ multiplex PCR assay. For the multiplex PCR, a mixture combining 60 forward primers for TCR Vbeta segments and 13 reverse primers for TCR Jbeta segments was used. A multiplex PCR assay on genomic DNA amplified the CDR3 region of rearranged TCR beta genes. On the Illumina HiSeq System, the amplified TCR beta libraries were sequenced as 87-base-pair reads. As for how the authors treated the data: A later analysis tallied 80 million to 95 million unique TCR beta chains across the 640 or so repertoires, and about 12 million of those chains were shared by two or more donors. To remove PCR and sequencing errors, raw reads were error-corrected and collapsed into unique sequences using a nearest-neighbor algorithm that merged closely related sequences. To assign V, D and J gene segments, CDR3 sequences were aligned to IMGT reference sequences. For a sequence to be retained, at least a six-nucleotide match to both a V gene segment and a J gene segment was required. A rearrangement counted as productive if the CDR3 had no stop codons and remained in frame with V and J, and every other rearrangement counted as non-productive. CDR3 was defined according to IMGT convention as the region running from the second conserved V-encoded cysteine to the conserved J-encoded phenylalanine. The earlier analysis of about 560 of the donors excluded any sequence lacking an unambiguous match to a single V gene segment. An earlier analysis of roughly 590 of the donors called V segments functional above 56.7% productive rearrangements and segregating when the between-donor standard deviation exceeded 5%. To diagnose cytomegalovirus status from the catalog of TCR beta chain sequences, a statistical classification framework was built. A later analysis assigned V and J genes by comparing TCR nucleotide sequences with IMGT/GENE-DB human TR gene sequences. Using the TCRdist pipeline, a later analysis assigned CDR3 sequences along with most-parsimonious VDJ recombination scenarios. A later analysis defined each TCR beta chain by its CDR3 amino acid sequence plus V-gene family, and excluded reads lacking a unique V-gene family. To address suspected cross-contamination and a sequencing artifact, a later analysis removed approximately 590 highly shared, low-generation-probability nucleotide sequences. In a later analysis, a clonal expansion index was calculated for each public chain from normalized within-repertoire ranks of inferred template counts. In a later analysis, generation probabilities were computed using a VDJ recombination model fitted to out-of-frame rearrangements, and the results were checked against IGoR. In a later analysis, TCR-TCR, TCR-HLA and TCR-CMV co-occurrence was scored with hypergeometric tests, and a repertoire-size bias correction was applied to TCR pairs. To estimate false discovery rates, a later analysis permuted the HLA or CMV assignments 20 times. In a later analysis, co-occurring TCRs were grouped using DBSCAN, with TCRdist sequence similarity added in when clustering inside HLA-allele-positive subsets. Repertoires with fewer than 30,000 or more than 120,000 public chains were left out of co-occurrence clustering, as were about five repertoires with anomalous nucleotide sharing. The source is immuneACCESS, and TCRdb retained only in-frame sequences with V and J called. Part of the clones is not carried over; for the studies checked, unresolved V genes explain less than half of this, and the remainder is unexplained. The D gene and trimming were derived from the DNA, and the V and J assignments and clone size from that table. The sample profile shows about 67,000 clones; approximately 75% of them were found once. Clones ranked in the top ten supply about 8.3% of the sample.

The cohort comprised 670 or so healthy bone marrow donors. Cohort members were all nominally healthy when sampled, although unrecorded immune exposures were likely present. The donor was CMV seropositive and belonged to the group of over 250 seropositive cohort members. Every donor gave a peripheral blood sample, and the peripheral blood mononuclear cells from that sample were used for TCR beta sequencing. The Qiagen DNeasy Blood Extraction Kit was used to extract genomic DNA from the blood cell samples. To note about this clone: Its antigen specificity is not known. Base qualities were left out, and no much larger clone turns up one base away.

Sample: PBMCs. This clonotype originated in a man in his sixties in good health and CMV-seropositive.

This receptor has the CDR3 CASTRDTLLRFQFF. The base sequence is TGTGCCAGCACCCGGGACACTCTACTTCGGTTTCAGTTCTTC. Recombination joined TRBV6-1 with TRBJ2-1; a tentative D call is TRBD1 (6 bases match). V gives up 7 bases and J gives up 13 bases, and the segment between their germline ends measures 23 bases. Reading from cysteine to phenylalanine, the CDR3 counts 14 amino acids. Only the CDR3 portion is preserved as DNA: 42 bases, with reading frame beginning at the first base. Taken from the germline V gene, the CDR1 and CDR2 loops are MNHNS and SASEGT.